The rows below give T cell receptor beta chains drawn from one sample of a study of blood T cell repertoires in COVID-19. Profiled with immunoSEQ multiplex PCR; TCRdb holds only in-frame clones, not every one. Here the sample spans some 300,000 clones, over 75% being singletons. The source material was PBMCs or T cells enriched from blood (not recorded which). The receptor set was obtained from a woman in her thirties or forties who had recovered from COVID-19. Each CDR3 is given with its conserved first and last residue. The D gene is left open where the match is weak. Only part of the rows carry a size: once, few, many, or a class if the clone is expanded.

v_call,d_call,clone_size,j_call,cdr3_length,cdr3_aa,cdr3_nt
TRBV28,TRBD1,NA,TRBJ1-2,14,CASGTGILYDGYTF,TGTGCCAGCGGGACAGGGATATTGTACGATGGCTACACCTTC
TRBV30,NA,NA,TRBJ2-1,14,CAWSGSSAYNEQFF,TGTGCCTGGAGTGGGTCTAGCGCTTACAATGAGCAGTTCTTC
TRBV7-2,NA,NA,TRBJ2-3,14,CASSPYRWGDTQYF,TGTGCCAGCAGCCCTTACAGGTGGGGAGATACGCAGTATTTT
TRBV11-1,TRBD1,once,TRBJ1-4,15,CASSLSDRENEKLFF,TGTGCCAGCAGCCTATCGGACAGGGAGAATGAAAAACTGTTTTTT
TRBV12-3/TRBV12-4,NA,NA,TRBJ1-5,13,CASSWRGDQPQHF,TGTGCCAGCAGCTGGAGGGGTGATCAGCCCCAGCATTTT
TRBV9,NA,once,TRBJ2-1,15,CASSSQLVSYNEQFF,TGTGCCAGCAGCTCCCAGTTGGTCTCCTACAATGAGCAGTTCTTC
TRBV2,NA,NA,TRBJ1-3,15,CASSVLVGSGNTIYF,TGTGCCAGCAGTGTGCTGGTGGGGAGTGGAAACACCATATATTTT
TRBV30,TRBD1,NA,TRBJ1-1,11,CAQRTGEEAFF,TGTGCCCAAAGGACAGGGGAGGAAGCTTTCTTT
TRBV7-9,NA,NA,TRBJ1-2,16,CASSHGPASGGYGYTF,TGTGCCAGCAGCCACGGACCCGCGTCGGGAGGCTATGGCTACACCTTC
TRBV9,NA,NA,TRBJ1-4,14,CASSVQGSPEKLFF,TGTGCCAGCAGCGTACAGGGAAGCCCTGAAAAACTGTTTTTT
TRBV27,NA,NA,TRBJ1-3,15,CASSLSGGFGNTIYF,TGTGCCAGCAGTTTATCAGGAGGCTTTGGAAACACCATATATTTT
TRBV29-1,TRBD1,NA,TRBJ2-7,14,CSVRQGFLSYEQYF,TGCAGCGTCCGACAGGGGTTCCTCTCCTACGAGCAGTACTTC
TRBV7-3,NA,few,TRBJ2-3,13,CASSSAVGDTQYF,TGTGCCAGCAGCTCAGCGGTGGGGGATACGCAGTATTTT
TRBV6-5,NA,NA,TRBJ2-7,14,CASRSLGGSYEQYF,TGTGCCAGCAGATCCTTGGGGGGTTCCTACGAGCAGTACTTC
TRBV7-9,TRBD1,NA,TRBJ1-2,17,CASSLGLSGQGANGYTF,TGTGCCAGCAGCTTAGGCCTCTCAGGACAGGGGGCGAATGGCTACACCTTC
TRBV2,NA,NA,TRBJ2-4,13,CASRMDGGNIQYF,TGTGCCAGCAGGATGGACGGGGGAAACATTCAGTACTTC
TRBV28,TRBD1,few,TRBJ1-5,15,CASTGDRGWNQPQHF,TGTGCCAGCACGGGGGACAGGGGATGGAATCAGCCCCAGCATTTT
TRBV5-4,TRBD2,NA,TRBJ2-1,15,CASSLLAGARNEQFF,TGTGCCAGCAGCCTACTAGCGGGAGCACGCAATGAGCAGTTCTTC
TRBV18,NA,NA,TRBJ2-3,15,CASSPAGAIKDTQYF,TGTGCCAGCTCACCAGCGGGGGCCATAAAAGATACGCAGTATTTT
TRBV3-1/TRBV3-2,TRBD2,NA,TRBJ2-3,15,CASSQEYLAGHTQYF,TGTGCCAGCAGCCAAGAGTACCTAGCGGGGCATACGCAGTATTTT
TRBV27,NA,NA,TRBJ1-1,14,CASSLDRRNTEAFF,TGTGCCAGCAGTTTAGACAGACGGAACACTGAAGCTTTCTTT
TRBV19,TRBD1,NA,TRBJ1-5,16,CASSTPSGQGNQPQHF,TGTGCCAGTAGTACCCCCTCCGGACAGGGCAATCAGCCCCAGCATTTT
TRBV7-2,NA,NA,TRBJ1-3,12,CASSQQGNTIYF,TGTGCCAGCAGCCAGCAGGGGAACACCATATATTTT
TRBV11-3,NA,NA,TRBJ2-1,14,CASSPSEIYNEQFF,TGTGCCAGCAGCCCCAGCGAGATCTACAATGAGCAGTTCTTC
TRBV9,TRBD2,NA,TRBJ2-5,14,CASTGRGGQETQYF,TGTGCCAGCACCGGGAGGGGGGGCCAAGAGACCCAGTACTTC
TRBV5-6,NA,NA,TRBJ2-1,11,CASSFLSEQFF,TGTGCCAGCAGTTTTCTGAGTGAGCAGTTCTTC
TRBV2,TRBD1,NA,TRBJ2-3,14,CASRGDSRTDTQYF,TGTGCCAGCAGAGGGGACAGCCGAACAGATACGCAGTATTTT
TRBV3-1/TRBV3-2,TRBD2,NA,TRBJ2-3,19,CASSLAGLAGGGRADTQYF,TGTGCCAGCAGCCTAGCGGGACTAGCGGGGGGTGGTAGAGCAGATACGCAGTATTTT
TRBV6-5,TRBD1,once,TRBJ2-1,16,CASSYSRGGAYNEQFF,TGTGCCAGCAGTTACTCTCGAGGGGGCGCCTACAATGAGCAGTTCTTC
TRBV29-1,TRBD1,once,TRBJ2-7,14,CSVKIYRGSYEQYF,TGCAGCGTTAAAATTTACAGGGGGTCCTACGAGCAGTACTTC
TRBV29-1,NA,NA,TRBJ1-2,12,CSVDGPRGGYTF,TGCAGCGTTGACGGCCCTAGAGGTGGCTACACCTTC
TRBV7-3,NA,once,TRBJ2-7,12,CASGYGHYEQYF,TGTGCCAGCGGGTACGGACACTACGAGCAGTACTTC
TRBV7-2,NA,NA,TRBJ1-3,16,CASSLGGPARGNTIYF,TGTGCCAGCAGCTTAGGCGGTCCCGCGCGTGGAAACACCATATATTTT
TRBV27,NA,NA,TRBJ1-2,14,CASSPRSENYGYTF,TGTGCCAGCAGCCCCCGAAGCGAAAACTATGGCTACACCTTC
TRBV30,TRBD2,NA,TRBJ2-7,14,CAWSVTSGGYEQYF,TGTGCCTGGAGTGTAACCAGCGGGGGCTACGAGCAGTACTTC